This paragraph covers one T cell receptor beta chain sequence. Its specificity is not known. Germline-derived CDR1 and CDR2 are SGHRS and YFSETQ. V shed 4 bases, J shed 8 bases, and the junction held 17 bases outside the gene matches. This CDR3 comprises 18 residues. The data originate from a study of T cell clones after liver transplantation. Thawed unstimulated PBMCs were FACS-sorted by CD3, CD4 and CD8 into two populations. Repertoires were generated with immunoSEQ multiplex PCR, while TCRdb's copy carries only in-frame clones and drops some. The sample consists of some 60,000 clones, 71% of them appearing once. Whole-study findings and limits: Conclusions were preliminary, with small, heterogeneous patient groups.

Sequencing used CD4+ T cells from blood, obtained before liver transplant. This chain uses TRBV5-1 with TRBJ1-4; TRBD1 agrees at 10 bases. The receptor was isolated from a human donor who received a liver transplant. The chain's CDR3 is CASSPLTTGTGAREKLFF. In DNA form, the CDR3 reads TGCGCCAGCAGCCCACTAACTACCGGGACAGGGGCTAGAGAAAAACTGTTTTTT.